This T cell receptor beta chain is from a study of T cell changes during pregnancy in multiple sclerosis. Germline V gene data show CDR1 as MNHEY and CDR2 as SMNVEV (reference sequence). The CDR3 has 17 residues. The V segment lost 6 bases and the J segment 1 base; nucleotides outside the gene matches: 10. The protocol was immunoSEQ multiplex PCR, while the TCRdb copy is restricted to in-frame clones and leaves out a portion. The repertoire holds more than 45,000 clones, 85% to 95% seen once, with approximately 0.9% in the top ten. The gene calls are TRBV27 and TRBJ2-7, with 12 positions matching TRBD1. This TCR was recovered from a female donor in good health, enrolled as a control in a pregnancy study. The sample in question was CD4+ T cells from peripheral blood mononuclear cells, obtained in the second trimester of pregnancy. CDR3 bases: TGTGCCAGCAGAGCCGGGACAGGGGGCACCCCGTCCTACGAGCAGTACTTC. This translates into CASRAGTGGTPSYEQYF.